These 10 T cell receptor delta chains came from one sample sequenced in a study of gamma-delta T cells after stem cell transplantation. TCRdb re-processed the RT-PCR reads via CATT. Among some 16,000 delta-chain clones, about 8.6% were seen once, and the ten largest hold approximately 60%. The sample comprised gamma-delta T cells. These receptor sequences come from a human donor. It is not recorded whose cells these are; they may come from a transplant donor.

With respect to this clone: A far more abundant clone sits one base away, making this likely a read error. The sample has other DNA sequences that encode this CDR3 too. V and J are TRDV2 and TRDJ3; D might be TRDD3 (5 bases). This CDR3 has 20 amino acids. V was trimmed by 2 bases and J by 0 bases, leaving 19 bases between them. Germline CDR1 and CDR2: GEAIGNYY and EKD. The CDR3 reads CACDKTEGTLSSWDTRQMFF. CDR3 nucleotides: TGTGCCTGTGACAAAACGGAGGGGACTTTGAGCTCCTGGGACACCCGACAGATGTTTTTC.

With respect to this clone: The TCRdb protein comes from a much larger clone and disagrees with this DNA's translation at residue 12, likely due to a read error; the protein given here is derived from the DNA. This chain uses TRDV2 with TRDJ1; 9 nucleotides match TRDD3. CDR3 length: 19 residues. V lost 1 base and J lost 0; bases outside the gene matches: 14. Germline V lookup: CDR1 GEAIGNYY, CDR2 EKD. CDR3 bases: TGTGCCTGTGACACACTAACTGGGGGAGTTCCAACGTACACCGATAAACTCATCTTT. The encoded protein is CACDTLTGGVPTYTDKLIF.

This clone was found many times. The amino acid sequence in TCRdb belongs to a much larger clone and departs from this DNA's translation at residue 7, likely a sequencing read error; the sequence shown is translated from the DNA. Other DNA variants within this sample encode the same CDR3. The chain combines TRDV2 with TRDJ1; 7 positions match TRDD3. The length of the CDR3 is 18 residues. Trimming cost V 2 bases and J 0 bases; bases outside gene matches: 14. CDR1 and CDR2 (germline): GEAIGNYY, EKD. The CDR3 sequence is CACDRGVDTRSYTDKLIF. DNA for the CDR3: TGTGCCTGTGACAGAGGGGTGGATACGCGATCTTACACCGATAAACTCATCTTT.

A word on this clone: At one end the junction does not follow the germline gene, possibly because of a read error. The rearrangement links TRDV2 to TRDJ3, with D hard to call. CDR1 is GEAIGNYY and CDR2 is EKD in the germline V gene. The CDR3 totals 20 residues. CDR3 protein: CACDKPEQPFISCDSRQVFF. The CDR3 nucleotides read TGTGCCTGTGACAAACCGGAGCAACCTTTCATCTCATGTGACAGCCGACAGGTGTTTTTC.

To note about this clone: The same CDR3 is also encoded by other DNA sequences in this sample. The chain couples TRDV2 to TRDJ1, with D uncertain. V was pared by 3 bases and J by 10 bases, with 26 bases between. This CDR3 region has 16 residues. Germline loops: CDR1 GEAIGNYY, CDR2 EKD. The DNA for the CDR3 is TGTGCCTGTGACGAAGTTACGGGGTCCCCAGGGAGAGGACTCATCTTT. As protein: CACDEVTGSPGRGLIF.

By share, this clone ranks as medium-sized. This specimen includes other DNA sequences encoding the same CDR3. The gene calls are TRDV2 and TRDJ1, with 11 bases matching TRDD3. The length of the CDR3 is 18 residues. Germline V gene sequence: CDR1 GEAIGNYY, CDR2 EKD. V dropped 3 bases and J dropped 1; count of bases not matched to a gene: 12. This CDR3 is CACDPLQTGGYPTDKLIF. The CDR3 DNA sequence: TGTGCCTGTGACCCTCTTCAGACTGGGGGATATCCCACCGATAAACTCATCTTT.

The V gene is TRDV1, the J gene TRDJ1; 10 bases are a match to TRDD3. This CDR3 spans 21 amino acids. V dropped 0 bases and J dropped 4; count of bases not matched to a gene: 20. Germline values: CDR1 TSWWSYY, CDR2 QGS. For the CDR3, the DNA is TGTGCTCTTGGGGAACTTCATAACTGCCTACGGGGGGATACGCCAGGCGATAAACTCATCTTT. It yields the protein CALGELHNCLRGDTPGDKLIF.

In its sample, this clone was seen many times. This chain uses TRDV2 with TRDJ3; 7 positions agree with TRDD3. The CDR3 length is 19 residues. The V segment lost 1 base and the J segment 0 bases; nucleotides outside the gene matches: 8. CDR1 and CDR2 (germline): GEAIGNYY, EKD. The CDR3 loop is CACDTAGGPNSWDTRQMFF. CDR3 coding DNA: TGTGCCTGTGACACGGCTGGGGGTCCAAACTCCTGGGACACCCGACAGATGTTTTTC.

This clone was picked up many times. The protein held in TCRdb is that of a much larger clone and does not match this DNA's translation at residue 5, likely because of a read error; the protein shown is translated from the DNA. The rearrangement links TRDV2 to TRDJ1; 12 bases map to TRDD3. The ends lost 1 base at V and 3 bases at J; junction bases unmatched: 11. The CDR3 is 18 residues long. Germline CDR1 is GEAIGNYY and CDR2 is EKD. CDR3 sequence reads: CACDTVLGDTTDADKLIF. The CDR3 nucleotides are TGTGCCTGTGACACTGTACTGGGGGATACCACGGACGCCGATAAACTCATCTTT.

The rearrangement uses TRDV1 and TRDJ1, with TRDD3 matching over 10 bases. The trim removed 2 bases at V and 5 bases at J, leaving 23 bases unmatched. Per the germline V gene, CDR1 is TSWWSYY and CDR2 is QGS. The CDR3 extends over 21 amino acids. Written as DNA, the CDR3 is TGTGCTCTTGGGGAATGTTCCTACACCCGCCCAAGGGGGGATACGAGGGATAAACTCATCTTT. Its protein is CALGECSYTRPRGDTRDKLIF.